This TCR beta chain was obtained from a study of CD8+ T cells in alopecia areata. Study information: Those treated were given oral tofacitinib at 5 to 10 mg twice daily.

As regards this clone: Its antigen is unidentified.

Per the germline V gene, CDR1 is MGHRA and CDR2 is YSYEKL. This CDR3 is built from 15 residues. Trimming cost V 5 bases and J 4 bases; bases outside gene matches: 4. Extraction and reverse transcription of RNA yielded cDNA as the sequencing template. Sequenced by immunoSEQ multiplex PCR; TCRdb stores in-frame clones only, minus some. This table holds about 200,000 clones, more than 30% found once. Notes on the study in general: Researchers reported that TCR sharing among patients proved less clear than in mice, possibly HLA-linked. Especially in alopecia totalis/universalis, lesional scalp showed greater clonality than normal scalp did. Besides other cells, scalp samples also yield sequences of resident alphabeta T cells from normal skin.

Documented treatment: oral pan-JAK inhibitor, 5-10 mg twice daily. This chain joins TRBV4-1 and TRBJ2-3; TRBD1 matches 12 bases. The sequence was obtained from a human donor with alopecia areata. The sequences come from CD4+ T cells sorted from blood, collected at approximately week 30, from a patient treated with tofacitinib. CDR3 sequence: CASSTGTGGPDTQYF. CDR3 nucleotides: TGCGCCAGCAGCACTGGGACAGGGGGCCCAGATACGCAGTATTTT.